The 16 T cell receptor beta chains below come from one sample, sequenced in a study. Tregs were sorted as CD4+CD25+CD127-/low cells. In TCRdb, the 5' RACE reads were re-called with MiXCR into one record per CDR3 protein. The table lists 50,000 to 65,000 distinct CDR3 sequences, less than 25% of them singletons. The sequencing input was tumor-infiltrating Tregs sorted from the breast tumor. These receptors were obtained from a female donor with breast cancer.

This clonotype was observed many times. The V and J genes are TRBV5-5 and TRBJ2-5; D ambiguous. Between the trimmed V and J ends, which lost 1 base and 0 bases, there was a span of 7 bases. The CDR3 is 14 residues long. Germline V gives CDR1 SGHKS, CDR2 YYEKEE (reference sequence). The CDR3 here is CASSLRDHQETQYF. CDR3 nucleotides: TGTGCCAGCAGCTTGCGAGATCACCAAGAGACCCAGTACTTC.

This chain connects TRBV3-1 to TRBJ1-4, with D hard to call. Trimming stripped 4 bases from V and 5 bases from J, with 14 bases between. Germline CDR1 reads LGHDT; CDR2 reads YNNKEL (reference sequence). The length of the CDR3 is 15 residues. Written as DNA, the CDR3 is TGTGCCAGCAGCCTCGGCGGAGCCTCGAATGAAAAACTGTTTTTT. Its translation is CASSLGGASNEKLFF.

This clonotype came up a few times. This chain connects TRBV27 to TRBJ2-3; D uncertain. The CDR3 is 14 residues long. CDR1 and CDR2 (germline): MNHEY, SMNVEV (reference sequence). Trimming removed 2 bases at V and 2 bases at J, with 8 bases between. CDR3 in amino acids: CASSLNRYTDTQYF. CDR3 nucleotide sequence: TGTGCCAGCAGTTTAAACAGATACACAGATACGCAGTATTTT.

This sequence joins TRBV28 and TRBJ2-7; TRBD1 matches 8 bases. This CDR3 has 15 residues. The V and J ends lost 1 base and 5 bases, in that order; junction bases with no gene match: 7. Germline CDR1 MDHEN, CDR2 SYDVKM. The CDR3 DNA is TGTGCCAGCAGTTTATCGTCGGCAGGGGGCGACGAGCAGTACTTC. Its protein product is CASSLSSAGGDEQYF.

This clonotype has more than one count but fewer than ten. The rearrangement uses TRBV5-5 and TRBJ1-6, with unresolved D. Germline V gives CDR1 SGHKS, CDR2 YYEKEE (reference sequence). This CDR3 has 14 residues. The V gene lost 4 bases and the J gene lost 6 bases, with 11 bases spanning the gap. In nucleotides, the CDR3 is TGTGCCAGCAGCAACGCAGCCGGTAATTCACCCCTCCACTTT. Its protein is CASSNAAGNSPLHF.

The sample holds a few counts of this clonotype. The chain links TRBV15 to TRBJ1-4; D may be TRBD1 (5 bases). Trimming shortened V by 5 bases and J by 4 bases, and 14 bases separated the two germline ends. Germline V gene data show CDR1 as LNHNV and CDR2 as YYDKDF (reference sequence). The CDR3 consists of 15 residues. This chain's CDR3 is CATSGGTGYNEKLFF. In DNA, the CDR3 is TGTGCCACCAGCGGCGGGACGGGGTATAATGAAAAACTGTTTTTT.

This clonotype was seen more than once but under ten times. CDR3 DNA: TGTGCCAGCAGCATGGGACAGGGGGTCATTAGCACAGATACGCAGTATTTT. Its translation is CASSMGQGVISTDTQYF. The chain links TRBV5-6 to TRBJ2-3; 11 bases are shared with TRBD1. CDR1 SGHDT and CDR2 YYEEEE come from the germline V gene. The V and J ends lost 4 bases and 0 bases, in that order; junction bases with no gene match: 7. This CDR3 has 17 amino acids.

This clonotype appeared a few times. The V gene is TRBV5-4, the J gene TRBJ2-2; 15 nucleotides agree with TRBD2. Germline lookup yields CDR1 SGHNT and CDR2 YYREEE (reference sequence). This CDR3 region has 17 residues. With V trimmed by 3 bases and J by 5 bases, 5 bases remained unmatched. As DNA, the CDR3 is TGTGCCAGCAGCTCGGGGACTAGCGGGGGGAGGACCGGGGAGCTGTTTTTT. Protein product: CASSSGTSGGRTGELFF.

The genes are TRBV20-1 and TRBJ2-1; D unclear. V was shortened by 0 bases and J by 10 bases, with 13 bases between the two germline ends. CDR1 DFQATT and CDR2 SNEGSKA come from the germline V gene (reference sequence). This CDR3 spans 13 amino acids. Here the CDR3 reads CSARDTRVGEQFF. As DNA, the CDR3 is TGCAGTGCTAGAGATACCCGAGTAGGGGAGCAGTTCTTC.

This clonotype showed up just a few times. The chain recombines TRBV2 with TRBJ2-2; D ambiguous. CDR3 length: 13 residues. Germline lookup yields CDR1 SNHLY and CDR2 FYNNEI. The ends were cut back, 8 bases at V and 6 bases at J, with 13 bases in the middle. This chain's CDR3 is CASVAVSAGELFF. The CDR3 coding sequence is TGTGCCAGCGTGGCGGTCTCAGCCGGGGAGCTGTTTTTT.

This clonotype has just a few counts. Its ends do not fully match the called genes, so a read error is possible. V is TRBV20-1 and J is TRBJ2-1; D gene unclear. The germline V gene encodes CDR1 DFQATT and CDR2 SNEGSKA (reference sequence). The CDR3 covers 13 residues. CDR3 region: CSARGSSHNEQFF. CDR3 in DNA: TGCAGTGCTAGAGGCTCCTCCCACAATGAGCAGTTCTTC.

The V call is TRBV5-1, the J call TRBJ1-4; 10 positions match TRBD1. The V gene end was trimmed by 0 bases and the J gene end by 8 bases; junction bases not matched to a gene: 4. Germline CDR1 reads SGHRS; CDR2 reads YFSETQ. The CDR3 spans 15 residues. The CDR3 nucleotides are TGCGCCAGCAGCTTGGGGACAGGGGGGGGAGAAAAACTGTTTTTT. This codes for CASSLGTGGGEKLFF. Full variable domain (remainder filled in from reference TRBV5-1 and TRBJ1-4): KAGVTQTPRYLIKTRGQQVTLSCSPISGHRSVSWYQQTPGQGLQFLFEYFSETQRNKGNFPGRFSGRQFSNSRSEMNVSTLELGDSALYLCASSLGTGGGEKLFFGSGTQLSVL.

This clonotype was detected a few times. The rearrangement links TRBV20-1 to TRBJ2-1, with D possibly being TRBD2 (7 bases). Germline CDR1 reads DFQATT; CDR2 reads SNEGSKA (reference sequence). The V and J ends lost 0 bases and 3 bases respectively, with 24 bases between them. The length of the CDR3 is 19 residues. CDR3 coding DNA: TGCAGTGCTAGAGACCGGGAGGCACGCCGGGGGGCGTACTACAATGAGCAGTTCTTC. Protein sequence: CSARDREARRGAYYNEQFF.

The chain employs TRBV5-1 and TRBJ2-3; tentatively, D is TRBD1 (7 bases). Deletions cut 4 bases from V and 1 base from J, with 13 bases between. Germline lookup yields CDR1 SGHRS and CDR2 YFSETQ. This CDR3 contains 15 residues. The CDR3: CASSPGGQRTDTQYF. As DNA, the CDR3 is TGCGCCAGCAGCCCCGGGGGACAGCGCACAGATACGCAGTATTTT.

This clonotype was observed at least ten times. Germline is not matched at one junction end, which may reflect a read error. CDR3 DNA sequence: TGTGCTAGCAGCTCGGGACAGGCCTCTGGTACGCAGTATTTT. It encodes CASSSGQASGTQYF. The chain links TRBV7-7 to TRBJ2-3, with 8 bases matching TRBD1. In germline, CDR1 is SSHAT, CDR2 FNYEAQ (reference sequence). The CDR3 totals 14 residues.

The gene calls are TRBV7-9 and TRBJ2-3; TRBD1 or TRBD2 may be the D gene (5 bases each). Germline loops: CDR1 SEHNR, CDR2 FQNEAQ (reference sequence). The CDR3 consists of 17 residues. Trimming pared 4 bases from V and 0 bases from J, leaving 17 bases between. The CDR3 loop is CASSSPSTGLSTDTQYF. The CDR3 DNA follows: TGTGCCAGCAGCTCCCCATCAACAGGACTTAGCACAGATACGCAGTATTTT.